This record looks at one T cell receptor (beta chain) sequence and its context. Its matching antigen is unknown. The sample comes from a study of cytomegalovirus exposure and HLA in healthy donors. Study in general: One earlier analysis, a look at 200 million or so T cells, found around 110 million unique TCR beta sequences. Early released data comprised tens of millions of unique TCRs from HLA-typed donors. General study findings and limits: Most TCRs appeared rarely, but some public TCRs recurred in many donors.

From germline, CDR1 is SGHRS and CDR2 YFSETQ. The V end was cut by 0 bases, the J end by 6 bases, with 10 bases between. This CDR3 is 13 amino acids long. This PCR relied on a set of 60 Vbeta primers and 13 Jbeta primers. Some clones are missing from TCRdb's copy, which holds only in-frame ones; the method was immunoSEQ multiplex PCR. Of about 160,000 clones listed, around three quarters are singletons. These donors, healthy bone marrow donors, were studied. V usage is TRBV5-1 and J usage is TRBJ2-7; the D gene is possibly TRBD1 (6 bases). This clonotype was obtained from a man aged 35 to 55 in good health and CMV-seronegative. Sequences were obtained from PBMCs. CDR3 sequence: CASSLDRVSEQYF. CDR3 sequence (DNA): TGCGCCAGCAGCTTGGACAGGGTCTCCGAGCAGTACTTC.